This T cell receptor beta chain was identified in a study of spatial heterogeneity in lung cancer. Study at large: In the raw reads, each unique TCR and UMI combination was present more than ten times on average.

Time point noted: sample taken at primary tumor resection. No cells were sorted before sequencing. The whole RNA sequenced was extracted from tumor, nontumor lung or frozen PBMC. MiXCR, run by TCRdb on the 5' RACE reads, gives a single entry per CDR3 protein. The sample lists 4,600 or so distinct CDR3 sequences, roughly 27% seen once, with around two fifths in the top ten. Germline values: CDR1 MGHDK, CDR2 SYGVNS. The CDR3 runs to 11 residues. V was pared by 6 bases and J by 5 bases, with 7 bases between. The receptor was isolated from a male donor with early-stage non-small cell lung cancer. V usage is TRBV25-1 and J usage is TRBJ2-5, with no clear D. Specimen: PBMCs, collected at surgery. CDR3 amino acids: CASSEGETQYF. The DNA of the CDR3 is TGTGCCAGCAGCGAAGGGGAGACCCAGTACTTC.